This T cell receptor beta chain came from a study of shared clonotypes between healthy human individuals. CD45RO-negative CD8 cells positively selected for CCR7 made up the naive population, which excluded terminally differentiated effector memory CD45RA+ cells. An approximately 200 ng quantity of DNA, 30,000 to 35,000 T cell genomes, went into the sorted-subset replicate PCRs. Assay used: immunoSEQ multiplex PCR; TCRdb lists only in-frame clones, some missing. The table includes approximately 600,000 clones, around 95% detected once. This CDR3 spans 14 amino acids. Germline CDR1 is LNHNV and CDR2 is YYDKDF (reference sequence). V gave up 2 bases and J gave up 5 bases, with 12 bases separating them.

This sequence was found in a woman aged 25 to 39 in good health. The rearrangement joins TRBV15 to TRBJ1-1, with D tentatively TRBD1 (6 bases). Material: naive CD8+ T cells sorted from blood. The CDR3 bases are TGTGCCACCAGCAGACCAGGGGAAGGGACTGAAGCTTTCTTT. Encoded protein: CATSRPGEGTEAFF.